This T cell receptor beta chain was sequenced for a study of blood T cell repertoires in COVID-19 (dated by TCRdb to the early 2020s). About the study as a whole: Samples covering the acute and convalescent phases of COVID-19 were provided by collaborators in the United States, Italy and Spain. The material from the prospective study consisted of cDNA or gDNA derived from T cells, B-cell-depleted T cells, or PBMCs. Sample metadata almost always included a de-identified subject ID, COVID-19 status, age in years and sex. HLA class I and class II types, where available, came from metadata supplied by the sample provider rather than from assay-based typing. The dataset comprised deeply sampled blood TCRbeta repertoires from subjects exposed to, actively infected with, or recovered from COVID-19. The repertoires were made available in a free public database intended to serve as a resource for research on the immune response to SARS-CoV-2. Samples came from the ongoing ImmuneRACE study (first 160 participants) plus 1,254 subjects from 6 global collaborators.

Each collaborating institution followed its own protocols to collect whole blood in K2EDTA tubes. Collaborator samples were shipped for TCRbeta analysis as frozen whole blood, isolated PBMCs, or DNA extracted from either sample type. CDR1 LNHNV and CDR2 YYDKDF were looked up in the germline V gene (reference sequence). The trim is 5 bases for V and 0 bases for J, with a gap of 10 bases between the germline ends. The CDR3 starts with the cysteine, ends with the phenylalanine, and has 14 residues. Of all the DNA, just the CDR3 is kept, 42 bases in frame from base 1. This clone has only a few counts. What antigen it recognizes has not been identified. No per-base quality is available; no much larger clone lies one base away. The immunoSEQ Assay, a bias-controlled multiplex PCR, was used to amplify TCRbeta CDR3 regions from genomic DNA. In the source study's methods: Nucleated cell counts per sample were estimated from amplification of reference gene primers within the assay. To quantify the absolute abundance of each unique TCRbeta CDR3 rearrangement, sequence reads were collapsed and filtered. Productive Simpson clonality was computed per sample as the square root of Simpson's diversity index over productive rearrangements. The immuneACCESS repertoire file appears here via TCRdb, limited to in-frame rearrangements. These files lack a portion of the clones; in checked studies, under half of the deficit traces to unresolved V genes, and the cause of the others is not known. V and J calls plus clone size are reproduced from that table; the DNA served to infer D and trimming. The sample has over 90,000 clones on record, roughly four fifths of them singletons. Around 7.2% of the sample rests with the top ten.

Study-wide findings and limitations: Clinical and demographic metadata were provided uncurated, with the amount varying by source and participant.

In this chain, TRBV15 is recombined with TRBJ2-5; TRBD1 is possibly the D segment (6 matching bases). The TCR originated in a man aged 50 to 60 with active or convalescent COVID-19. The sequenced sample consisted of peripheral blood. The CDR3 protein sequence reads: CATSARQDQETQYF. The sequenced DNA is TGTGCCACCAGCGCAAGACAGGACCAAGAGACCCAGTACTTC. The variable domain in full, with residues beyond the CDR3 obtained from the reference TRBV15 and TRBJ2-5 genes, is DAMVIQNPRYQVTQFGKPVTLSCSQTLNHNVMYWYQQKSSQAPKLLFHYYDKDFNNEADTPDNFQSRRPNTSFCFLDIRSPGLGDTAMYLCATSARQDQETQYFGPGTRLLVL.